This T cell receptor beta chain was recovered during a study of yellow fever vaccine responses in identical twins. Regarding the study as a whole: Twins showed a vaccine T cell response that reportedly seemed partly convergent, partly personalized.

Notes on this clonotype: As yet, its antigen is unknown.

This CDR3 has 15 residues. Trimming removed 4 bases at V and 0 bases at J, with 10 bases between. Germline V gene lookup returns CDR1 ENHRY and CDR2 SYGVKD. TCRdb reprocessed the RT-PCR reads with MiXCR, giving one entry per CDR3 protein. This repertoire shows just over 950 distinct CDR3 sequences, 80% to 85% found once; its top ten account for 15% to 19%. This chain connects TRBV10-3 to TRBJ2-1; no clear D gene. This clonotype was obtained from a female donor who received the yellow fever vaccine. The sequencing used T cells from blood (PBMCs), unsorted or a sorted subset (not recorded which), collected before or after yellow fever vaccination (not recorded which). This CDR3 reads CAISGAASSYNEQFF. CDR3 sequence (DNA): TGTGCCATCAGTGGGGCTGCGAGCTCCTACAATGAGCAGTTCTTC.